Each of the 7 T cell receptor beta chains below was sequenced from the same sample in a study of cytomegalovirus exposure and HLA in healthy donors. PCR primers comprised 60 Vbeta and 13 Jbeta primers. Method: immunoSEQ multiplex PCR; TCRdb's copy keeps in-frame clones and lacks some. The sample includes 85,000 to 110,000 clones, approximately 79% seen only once; the top ten take roughly 3.9%. The sample taken for sequencing was PBMCs. These TCRs come from a man aged 45 to 65 in good health and CMV-seropositive.

This clone appeared a few times. The rearrangement uses TRBV6-5 and TRBJ2-2, with 8 bases lining up with TRBD2. This CDR3 has 15 residues. CDR1 MNHEY and CDR2 SVGAGI come from the germline V gene. Trimming cost V 4 bases and J 4 bases; bases outside gene matches: 5. The CDR3 sequence: CASSWLAGSTGELFF. CDR3 sequence (DNA): TGTGCCAGCAGTTGGCTAGCGGGCTCCACCGGGGAGCTGTTTTTT.

The chain uses TRBV7-2 and TRBJ2-7, with TRBD2 matching over 8 bases. Germline V gene sequence: CDR1 SGHTA, CDR2 FQGNSA. Trimming at V came to 5 bases and at J to 5 bases, leaving 8 bases not matched to a gene. The CDR3 has 14 amino acids. The CDR3 loop is CASSNIAGINEQYF. CDR3 sequence (DNA): TGTGCCAGCAGCAATATAGCGGGAATCAACGAGCAGTACTTC.

The chain is built from TRBV6-1 and TRBJ2-7; TRBD1 matches 10 bases. Germline CDR1 and CDR2: MNHNS and SASEGT. V gave up 10 bases and J gave up 3 bases; unmatched junction bases: 6. The CDR3 has 13 amino acids. CDR3 loop: CAIARDRGYEQYF. In DNA, the CDR3 is TGTGCCATCGCCCGGGACAGGGGCTACGAGCAGTACTTC.

The chain recombines TRBV2 with TRBJ1-5; 8 bases are a match to TRBD1. This CDR3 comprises 14 residues. The germline CDR1 and CDR2 sequences are SNHLY and FYNNEI. J gave up 2 bases and V 5 bases, and 2 bases lay outside the gene matches. The chain's CDR3 is CASSPGQGNQPQHF. DNA of the CDR3: TGTGCCAGCAGTCCGGGACAGGGCAATCAGCCCCAGCATTTT.

The V and J genes are TRBV5-1 and TRBJ2-7; D is undetermined. The CDR3 is 14 residues long. The germline CDR1 and CDR2 sequences are SGHRS and YFSETQ. Trimming removed 0 bases at V and 7 bases at J, with 14 bases between. The CDR3 region has the DNA TGCGCCAGCAGCTTGGATGTCTCGTCTCGTGAGCAGTACTTC. Translation: CASSLDVSSREQYF.

The chain uses TRBV10-3 and TRBJ2-7; D remains unclear. This CDR3 has 12 residues. Germline V lookup: CDR1 ENHRY, CDR2 SYGVKD. Trimming removed 6 bases from V and 3 bases from J, with 9 bases in between. CDR3 sequence (DNA): TGTGCCATCAGACAAAACGACTACGAGCAGTACTTC. Translation: CAIRQNDYEQYF.

V usage is TRBV7-3 and J usage is TRBJ2-2, with TRBD2 matching over 7 bases. Per germline, CDR1 SGHTA and CDR2 FQGTGA. There are 14 residues in the CDR3. V was clipped by 5 bases and J by 8 bases; unmatched bases: 8. The CDR3 nucleotides are TGTGCCAGCAGCCTAGCGGCCACCCCGGGGGAGCTGTTTTTT. Translating gives CASSLAATPGELFF. The variable domain in full, with the rest retrieved from reference TRBV7-3 and TRBJ2-2, is GAGVSQTPSNKVTEKGKYVELRCDPISGHTALYWYRQSLGQGPEFLIYFQGTGAADDSGLPNDRFFAVRPEGSVSTLKIQRTERGDSAVYLCASSLAATPGELFFGEGSRLTVL.